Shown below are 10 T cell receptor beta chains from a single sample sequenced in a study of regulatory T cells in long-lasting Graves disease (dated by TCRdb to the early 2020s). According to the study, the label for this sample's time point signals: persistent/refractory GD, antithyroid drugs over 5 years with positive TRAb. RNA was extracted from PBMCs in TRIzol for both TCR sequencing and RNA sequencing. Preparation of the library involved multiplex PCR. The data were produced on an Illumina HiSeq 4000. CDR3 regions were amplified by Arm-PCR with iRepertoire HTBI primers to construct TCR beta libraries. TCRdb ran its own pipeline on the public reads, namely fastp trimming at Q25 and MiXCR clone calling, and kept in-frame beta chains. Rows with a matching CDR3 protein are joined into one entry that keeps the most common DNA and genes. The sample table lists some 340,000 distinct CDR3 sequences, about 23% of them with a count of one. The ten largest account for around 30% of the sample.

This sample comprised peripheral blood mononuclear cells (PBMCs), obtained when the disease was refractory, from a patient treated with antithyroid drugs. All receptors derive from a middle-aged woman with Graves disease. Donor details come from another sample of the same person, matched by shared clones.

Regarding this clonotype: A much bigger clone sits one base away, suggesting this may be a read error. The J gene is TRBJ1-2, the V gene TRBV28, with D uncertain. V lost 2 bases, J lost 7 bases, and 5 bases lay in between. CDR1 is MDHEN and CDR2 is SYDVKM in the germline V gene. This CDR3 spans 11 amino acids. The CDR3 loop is CASSLTGGYTF. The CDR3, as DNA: TGTGCCAGCAGTTTAACTGGTGGCTACACCTTC.

The CDR3 spells CASSFRSRSYNEQFF. In DNA form, the CDR3 reads TGTGCCAGCAGCTTTAGGTCTAGATCATACAATGAGCAGTTCTTC. The genes are TRBV28 and TRBJ2-1; D is ambiguous. The CDR3 totals 15 residues. Trimming removed 6 bases at V and 4 bases at J, with 16 bases between. Germline V gene lookup returns CDR1 MDHEN and CDR2 SYDVKM.

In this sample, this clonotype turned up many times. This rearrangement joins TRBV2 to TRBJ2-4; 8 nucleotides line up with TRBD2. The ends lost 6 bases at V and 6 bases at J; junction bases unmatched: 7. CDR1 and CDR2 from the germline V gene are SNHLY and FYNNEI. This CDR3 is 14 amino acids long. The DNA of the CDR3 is TGTGCCAGCAGCGTTAGCGGGAACGTAAACATTCAGTACTTC. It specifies CASSVSGNVNIQYF.

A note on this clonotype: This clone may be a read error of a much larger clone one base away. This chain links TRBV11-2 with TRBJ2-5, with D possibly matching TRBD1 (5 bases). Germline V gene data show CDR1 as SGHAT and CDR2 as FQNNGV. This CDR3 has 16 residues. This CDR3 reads CTSSPRAQGSGETQYF. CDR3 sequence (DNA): TGTACCAGCAGCCCCCGGGCCCAGGGCTCCGGGGAGACCCAGTACTTC. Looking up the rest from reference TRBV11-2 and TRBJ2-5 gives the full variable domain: EAGVAQSPRYKIIEKRQSVAFWCNPISGHATLYWYQQILGQGPKLLIQFQNNGVVDDSQLPKDRFSAERLKGVDSTLKIQPAKLEDSAVYLCTSSPRAQGSGETQYFGPGTRLLVL.

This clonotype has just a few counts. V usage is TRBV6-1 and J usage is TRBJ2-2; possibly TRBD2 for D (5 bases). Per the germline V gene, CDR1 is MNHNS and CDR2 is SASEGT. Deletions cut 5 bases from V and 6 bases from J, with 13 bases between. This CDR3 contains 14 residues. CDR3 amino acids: CASSTPGLAGELFF. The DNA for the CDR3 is TGTGCCAGCAGTACCCCGGGGTTGGCCGGGGAGCTGTTTTTT.

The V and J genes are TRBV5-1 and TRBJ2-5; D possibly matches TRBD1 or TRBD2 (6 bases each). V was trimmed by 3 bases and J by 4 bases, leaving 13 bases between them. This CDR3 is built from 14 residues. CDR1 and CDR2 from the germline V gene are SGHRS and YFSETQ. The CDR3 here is CASSYPTGAETQYF. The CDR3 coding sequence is TGCGCCAGCAGCTACCCGACGGGGGCAGAGACCCAGTACTTC.

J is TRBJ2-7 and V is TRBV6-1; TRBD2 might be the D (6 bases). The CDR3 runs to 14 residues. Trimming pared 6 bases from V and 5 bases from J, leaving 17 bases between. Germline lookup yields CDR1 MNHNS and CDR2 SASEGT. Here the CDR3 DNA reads TGTGCCAGCAGCCCGGAGGGCCCAGCGGACGAGCAGTACTTC. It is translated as CASSPEGPADEQYF.

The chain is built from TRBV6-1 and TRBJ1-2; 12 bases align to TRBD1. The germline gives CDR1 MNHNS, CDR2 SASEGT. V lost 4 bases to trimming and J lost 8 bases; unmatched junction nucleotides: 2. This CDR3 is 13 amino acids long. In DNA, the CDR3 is TGTGCCAGCAGTGGGGGACAGGGGGCCGGCTACACCTTC. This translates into CASSGGQGAGYTF.

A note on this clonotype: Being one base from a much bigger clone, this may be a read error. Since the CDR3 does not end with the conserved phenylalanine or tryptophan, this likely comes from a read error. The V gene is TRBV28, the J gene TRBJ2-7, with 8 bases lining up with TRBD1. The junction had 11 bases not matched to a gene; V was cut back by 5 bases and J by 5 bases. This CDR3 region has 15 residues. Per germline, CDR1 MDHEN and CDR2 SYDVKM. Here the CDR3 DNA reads TGTGCCAGCAGTATCACGGACAGGGTTGGCCACGAGCAGTACTCC. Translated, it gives CASSITDRVGHEQYS.

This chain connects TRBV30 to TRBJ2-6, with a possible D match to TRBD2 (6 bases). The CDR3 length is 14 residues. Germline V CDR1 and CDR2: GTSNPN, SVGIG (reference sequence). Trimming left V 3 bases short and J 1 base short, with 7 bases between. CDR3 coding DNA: TGTGCCTGGAGCGCGGGGTCTGGGGCCAACGTCCTGACTTTC. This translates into CAWSAGSGANVLTF.